Each of the 15 T cell receptor beta chains below was sequenced from the same sample in a study of cytomegalovirus exposure and HLA in healthy donors. Amplification used 60 Vbeta primers and 13 Jbeta primers. Measured with immunoSEQ multiplex PCR; TCRdb has only the in-frame clones, and not every one. The table includes about 20,000 clones, around 82% detected once. Sequencing used PBMCs. Receptors originate from a man aged 60 to 75 in good health and CMV-seronegative.

The chain employs TRBV30 and TRBJ1-5; 9 nucleotides agree with TRBD1. Germline V lookup: CDR1 GTSNPN, CDR2 SVGIG (reference sequence). This CDR3 is built from 16 residues. Germline trimming cut 2 bases from V and 4 bases from J; bases unmatched to any gene: 9. CDR3 in amino acids: CAWSPLRDRENQPQHF. The CDR3 nucleotides are TGTGCCTGGAGTCCACTACGGGACAGGGAGAATCAGCCCCAGCATTTT. The full variable domain, with the rest looked up from reference TRBV30 and TRBJ1-5, is SQTIHQWPATLVQPVGSPLSLECTVEGTSNPNLYWYRQAAGRGLQLLFYSVGIGQISSEVPQNLSASRPQDRQFILSSKKLLLSDSGFYLCAWSPLRDRENQPQHFGDGTRLSIL.

This clone showed up just a few times. The genes are TRBV15 and TRBJ1-1; the match to TRBD1 covers 9 bases. Germline assignment: CDR1 LNHNV and CDR2 YYDKDF (reference sequence). The CDR3 extends over 14 amino acids. V shed 3 bases and J 7 bases; nucleotides not matched to a gene: 6. The CDR3 DNA sequence: TGTGCCACCAGCAGTGGGACAGGGAACGTTGAAGCTTTCTTT. Translation gives CATSSGTGNVEAFF.

The J gene is TRBJ1-1, the V gene TRBV6-6, with D tentatively TRBD1 (5 bases). This CDR3 is built from 15 residues. The ends were cut back, 6 bases at V and 0 bases at J, with 14 bases in the middle. CDR1 is MNHNY and CDR2 is SVGAGI in the germline V gene (reference sequence). CDR3 in amino acids: CASSRMGEVNTEAFF. DNA for the CDR3: TGTGCCAGCAGCCGAATGGGGGAGGTGAACACTGAAGCTTTCTTT.

The chain is built from TRBV19 and TRBJ1-4, with 9 bases aligning to TRBD1. The CDR3 is 16 amino acids. Germline CDR1 LNHDA, CDR2 SQIVND (reference sequence). With 5 bases clipped from V and 7 bases from J, the junction kept 11 bases outside the gene matches. The CDR3: CASSLAGTGTGEKLFF. The CDR3 DNA follows: TGTGCCAGTAGTCTCGCCGGGACAGGGACAGGTGAAAAACTGTTTTTT.

This CDR3 reads CACRRRDGREAFF. CDR3 coding DNA: TGTGCCTGCCGTCGGAGGGACGGACGGGAAGCTTTCTTT. J is TRBJ1-1 and V is TRBV6-1; the D gene is possibly TRBD1 (5 bases). V was shortened by 11 bases and J by 8 bases, with 21 bases between the two germline ends. The germline V gene encodes CDR1 MNHNS and CDR2 SASEGT. This CDR3 is 13 amino acids long.

This chain joins TRBV7-2 and TRBJ1-4; D is perhaps TRBD1 (5 bases). This CDR3 contains 15 residues. Germline-derived CDR1 and CDR2 are SGHTA and FQGNSA. The V and J ends lost 6 bases and 7 bases respectively, with 18 bases between them. The CDR3 here is CASRRSGERAEKLFF. CDR3 coding DNA: TGTGCCAGCAGGAGATCGGGGGAGAGGGCTGAAAAACTGTTTTTT.

The rearrangement links TRBV5-6 to TRBJ1-6, with D unresolved. Germline assignment: CDR1 SGHDT and CDR2 YYEEEE. V dropped 0 bases and J dropped 8 bases, with 9 bases sitting between them. The CDR3 consists of 14 residues. The CDR3: CASSLERSDSPLHF. DNA of the CDR3: TGTGCCAGCAGCTTGGAACGGAGCGATTCACCCCTCCACTTT.

The rearrangement joins TRBV30 to TRBJ2-1, with no clear D. V lost 2 bases and J lost 8, with 16 bases in between. This CDR3 contains 14 residues. CDR1 GTSNPN and CDR2 SVGIG come from the germline V gene (reference sequence). The CDR3 is CAWSILAVHYEQFF. CDR3 DNA sequence: TGTGCCTGGAGTATCTTGGCTGTACATTATGAGCAGTTCTTC.

This chain links TRBV6-1 with TRBJ1-5; D unclear. Germline CDR1 reads MNHNS; CDR2 reads SASEGT. The CDR3 is 11 amino acids. V was clipped by 6 bases and J by 4 bases, with 4 bases between them. The CDR3 DNA sequence: TGTGCCAGCAGACTGAATCAGCCCCAGCATTTT. Protein: CASRLNQPQHF.

This clone has just one count. This chain links TRBV19 with TRBJ2-1; 9 nucleotides agree with TRBD2. Germline CDR1 is LNHDA and CDR2 is SQIVND (reference sequence). Unmatched junction bases numbered 6, after V lost 3 bases and J lost 9 bases. CDR3 length: 14 residues. The CDR3 nucleotides are TGTGCCAGTAGTATTCTAGCGGGATCTGGTGAGCAGTTCTTC. This translates into CASSILAGSGEQFF.

This clone was observed a handful of times. The chain combines TRBV28 with TRBJ2-7, with 8 bases aligning to TRBD2. Germline trimming cut 6 bases from V and 3 bases from J; bases unmatched to any gene: 19. The CDR3 totals 18 residues. The germline gives CDR1 MDHEN, CDR2 SYDVKM. The CDR3 nucleotides are TGTGCCAGCAGACCTTACCCCCTCTTGGCGGGGGGCCACTACGAGCAGTACTTC. The encoded protein is CASRPYPLLAGGHYEQYF.

This clone appeared a single time. The chain couples TRBV2 to TRBJ1-5, with TRBD1 matching over 7 bases. The trim removed 3 bases at V and 4 bases at J, leaving 6 bases unmatched. Per germline, CDR1 SNHLY and CDR2 FYNNEI. This CDR3 spans 15 amino acids. This chain's CDR3 is CASSEVGGANQPQHF. CDR3 bases: TGTGCCAGCAGTGAGGTAGGGGGCGCAAATCAGCCCCAGCATTTT.

The chain employs TRBV30 and TRBJ2-7; 7 bases map to TRBD1. With 3 bases clipped from V and 5 bases from J, the junction kept 10 bases outside the gene matches. The CDR3 contains 14 residues. Germline loops: CDR1 GTSNPN, CDR2 SVGIG (reference sequence). CDR3 nucleotide sequence: TGTGCCTGGAGCAGAGACAGGGCGATACACGAGCAGTACTTC. Translating it yields CAWSRDRAIHEQYF.

The chain combines TRBV11-2 with TRBJ1-1, with a possible D match to TRBD1 (6 bases). Germline V gene sequence: CDR1 SGHAT, CDR2 FQNNGV. There are 16 residues in the CDR3. V lost 1 base and J lost 4, with 16 bases in between. Here the CDR3 reads CASSLARRGASTEAFF. CDR3 coding DNA: TGTGCCAGCAGCTTAGCGCGACGGGGGGCGAGCACTGAAGCTTTCTTT.

The chain employs TRBV6-5 and TRBJ2-7; 8 positions match TRBD1. After removal of 0 bases from V and 6 bases from J, the junction contained 7 bases not matched to a gene. The germline V gene has CDR1 MNHEY and CDR2 SVGAGI. This CDR3 contains 15 residues. The CDR3 region has the DNA TGTGCCAGCAGTTACTCGAGCAGCAGGGGGCGCGAGCAGTACTTC. Translated: CASSYSSSRGREQYF.